The rows below give T cell receptor beta chains drawn from one sample of a study of T cell repertoires in cytomegalovirus infection. TCRdb redid the calling of the reads with MiXCR, one entry per CDR3 protein. Of under 350,000 distinct CDR3 sequences in the sample, 9.5% were seen once. Sequenced sample: PBMCs. Source of these receptors: a human donor in good health (CMV status not recorded). Some clones in this sample may be carry-over from other donors' samples. Each CDR3 is given with its conserved first and last residue. D genes are given only for firm matches. Expanded clones are given a class, and other clones once, few, many or no size at all.

NA TRBJ1-3 TRBV7-6 NA TGTGCCAGCAGCTCAAACCCCGGACTCATTGGAAACACCATATATTTT CASSSNPGLIGNTIYF
NA TRBJ2-3 TRBV7-2 many TGTGCCAGCAGCTTCAACACAGGGAGGGGAGATACGCAGTATTTT CASSFNTGRGDTQYF
NA TRBJ1-1 TRBV3-1 NA TGTGCCAGCAGCCGCATCCCATCAGGCCAGGGTGGTACTGAAGCTTTCTTT CASSRIPSGQGGTEAFF
NA TRBJ1-3 TRBV4-2 NA TGTGCCAGCAGCCAAGATGGAGTGGGGTTTGGAAACACCATATATTTT CASSQDGVGFGNTIYF
NA TRBJ1-1 TRBV20-1 many TGCAGTGCTAGAGGGGGAGGGGCCAGGGGCACTGAAGCTTTCTTT CSARGGGARGTEAFF
NA TRBJ1-4 TRBV7-9 many TGTGCCAGCAGCCCTATGTCACAGGGCTATAATGAAAAACTGTTTTTT CASSPMSQGYNEKLFF
NA TRBJ2-7 TRBV6-1 many TGTGCCAGCAGAGACCCCGGGGGCGACGAGCAGTACTTC CASRDPGGDEQYF
NA TRBJ2-3 TRBV6-1 few TGTGCCAGCAGGGGCAGCGGTGGCCGAGCAGATACGCAGTATTTT CASRGSGGRADTQYF
NA TRBJ2-3 TRBV20-1 few TGCAGTGCTAGAGATCCTTCAGGATACACAGATACGCAGTATTTT CSARDPSGYTDTQYF
NA TRBJ1-5 TRBV28 NA TGTGCCAGCAGTTTGCCCAACAGGGAGGATCAGCCCCAGCATTTT CASSLPNREDQPQHF
NA TRBJ1-1 TRBV10-3 few TGTGCCATCACCCGAAGTGGTAATATGAACACTGAAGCTTTCTTT CAITRSGNMNTEAFF
NA TRBJ1-5 TRBV4-2 NA TGTGCCAGCAGCCGGTACCCAGAGGGTAATCAGCCCCAGCATTTT CASSRYPEGNQPQHF
TRBD1 TRBJ2-4 TRBV3-1 NA TGTGCCAGCAGCCCGGGACAGAAAAACATTCAGTACTTC CASSPGQKNIQYF
TRBD2 TRBJ2-1 TRBV5-5 NA TGTGCCAGCAGCTTGCGTCCGCTAGCGGGAGGTGAGGAGCAGTTCTTC CASSLRPLAGGEEQFF
TRBD2 TRBJ2-3 TRBV27 few TGTGCCAGCAGTTCCCCAGCGGGGGGCCCCCCAGATACGCAGTATTTT CASSSPAGGPPDTQYF
TRBD2 TRBJ2-7 TRBV7-2 few TGTGCCAGCATGGCCGAAGACGGGGGGAGGTCCTACGAGCAGTACTTC CASMAEDGGRSYEQYF
TRBD2 TRBJ2-2 TRBV28 many TGTGCCAGCAGCACTTCCGGACTAGCGGGAGTTTTAGCCGGGGAGCTGTTTTTT CASSTSGLAGVLAGELFF
TRBD2 TRBJ2-1 TRBV11-3 many TGTGCCAGCAGCGCTAGCGGGTCCGGCGAGCAGTTCTTC CASSASGSGEQFF
NA TRBJ2-1 TRBV7-2 medium-sized TGTGCCAGCAGCAGTTACTACGGGACTGCCGATGAGCAGTTCTTC CASSSYYGTADEQFF
TRBD1 TRBJ1-3 TRBV7-2 many TGTGCCAGCAGCTTTACAGGGGGTGGAAACACCATATATTTT CASSFTGGGNTIYF
NA TRBJ1-5 TRBV6-2/TRBV6-3 few TGTGCCAGCAGTGAAGGTAGGGGACCCCAGGATCCGGGCAATCAGCCCCAGCATTTT CASSEGRGPQDPGNQPQHF
NA TRBJ1-4 TRBV7-2 many TGTGCCAGCAGCCGAAGGGAGGAAAATGAAAAACTGTTTTTT CASSRREENEKLFF
TRBD2 TRBJ2-1 TRBV6-1 NA TGTGCCAGCAGTGAAGATCGGGTAGCGGGAGGGCCGGGCAATGAGCAGTTCTTC CASSEDRVAGGPGNEQFF
NA TRBJ1-5 TRBV15 NA TGTGCCACTACAAAAGCCTCAACCAATCAGCCCCAGCATTTT CATTKASTNQPQHF